Below, 9 T cell receptor beta chains from the same sample are listed, as sequenced in a study of blood T cells in healthy people across ages (dated by TCRdb to between 2015 and 2017). The library was obtained by 5' RACE. Sequenced using an Illumina HiSeq 2500. The second PCR ran for roughly 7 to 12 cycles and used a J-beta primer mix along with a sample-barcoded 5' primer. The public reads were reanalyzed by TCRdb: fastp trimming at Q25, MiXCR alignment, in-frame beta chains only. Rows merge per CDR3 protein into single entries with the most common DNA and genes. In all, the sample holds some 860,000 distinct CDR3 sequences, and around three fifths of those were seen once. The top ten hold around 25% of the sample. Specimen: blood. The receptors stem from a middle-aged man in good health.

This chain connects TRBV7-2 to TRBJ2-7, with no clear D. The CDR3 runs 14 residues. Deletions cut 1 base from V and 3 bases from J, with 10 bases between. Germline V gene data show CDR1 as SGHTA and CDR2 as FQGNSA. CDR3 residues: CASSLVTENYEQYF. CDR3 DNA sequence: TGTGCCAGCAGCTTAGTAACAGAGAACTACGAGCAGTACTTC.

As DNA, the CDR3 is TGTGCCAGCAGTTCCACCTTGGGGTCGGCCGTTCTTTACGAGCAGTACTTC. This codes for CASSSTLGSAVLYEQYF. The chain is built from TRBV7-9 and TRBJ2-7; D gene unclear. V dropped 6 bases and J dropped 4 bases, with 25 bases sitting between them. Germline V gene lookup returns CDR1 SEHNR and CDR2 FQNEAQ (reference sequence). This CDR3 contains 17 residues.

This clonotype was counted only a few times. The chain links TRBV7-9 to TRBJ2-5, with TRBD2 as a possible D gene (6 bases). Trimming removed 8 bases from V and 2 bases from J, with 18 bases in between. The CDR3 sequence is 15 residues long. In germline, CDR1 is SEHNR, CDR2 FQNEAQ (reference sequence). Written as DNA, the CDR3 is TGTGCCAGCCGGATGGGGCGGGATCTACAAGAGACCCAGTACTTC. Translating it yields CASRMGRDLQETQYF.

The chain couples TRBV7-2 to TRBJ1-2; no reliable D call. Germline CDR1 is SGHTA and CDR2 is FQGNSA. The CDR3 totals 11 residues. Trimming removed 4 bases from V and 5 bases from J, with 5 bases in between. The CDR3 is CASSWNYGYTF. The CDR3 DNA follows: TGTGCCAGCAGCTGGAATTATGGCTACACCTTC.

V is TRBV6-2 or TRBV6-3 and J is TRBJ1-1; tentatively, D is TRBD1 (6 bases). The CDR3 is 21 amino acids. Germline assignment: CDR1 MNHEY and CDR2 SVGEGT. Trimming stripped 5 bases from V and 0 bases from J, with 31 bases between. This CDR3 is CASSQTKGVGQQTFMNTEAFF. In DNA form, the CDR3 reads TGTGCCAGCAGTCAAACTAAGGGGGTAGGCCAGCAGACGTTCATGAACACTGAAGCTTTCTTT.

The V and J genes are TRBV15 and TRBJ1-1; no clear D. Germline-derived CDR1 and CDR2 are LNHNV and YYDKDF (reference sequence). The CDR3 is 14 residues long. Trimming removed 5 bases from V and 1 base from J, with 11 bases in between. The CDR3 DNA follows: TGTGCCACCAGCGTAGTCAGGCGGAACACTGAAGCTTTCTTT. Translated: CATSVVRRNTEAFF.

This clonotype was observed a single time. The junction shows a germline mismatch at one end, possibly a read error. The J gene is TRBJ2-1, the V gene TRBV6-2 or TRBV6-3; 15 bases fit TRBD2. The CDR3 has 18 residues. CDR1 and CDR2 from the germline V gene are MNHEY and SVGEGT. The CDR3 DNA reads as TGTGCCAGCAGCTCGGGACTAGCGGGGGGAGCTGTCTACAATGAGCAGCTCTTC. It specifies CASSSGLAGGAVYNEQLF.

This clonotype turned up a few times. The rearrangement uses TRBV13 and TRBJ2-1; D might be TRBD2 (6 bases). The CDR3 loop spans 16 amino acids. Trimming left V 3 bases short and J 5 bases short, with 17 bases between. Germline CDR1 reads PRHDT; CDR2 reads FYEKMQ (reference sequence). The CDR3 DNA reads as TGTGCCAGCAGCTTTACGCGGGGCAATGGGAACAATGAGCAGTTCTTC. The encoded protein is CASSFTRGNGNNEQFF. Full variable domain (missing parts from reference TRBV13 and TRBJ2-1): AAGVIQSPRHLIKEKRETATLKCYPIPRHDTVYWYQQGPGQDPQFLISFYEKMQSDKGSIPDRFSAQQFSDYHSELNMSSLELGDSALYFCASSFTRGNGNNEQFFGPGTRLTVL.

V usage is TRBV20-1 and J usage is TRBJ2-2; 8 bases are a match to TRBD2. The CDR3 is 15 residues long. The J segment lost 6 bases and the V segment lost 2 bases, leaving 8 bases of the junction unmatched. The V gene's germline CDR1 is DFQATT and CDR2 SNEGSKA (reference sequence). This CDR3 reads CSARTPAGGAGELFF. DNA for the CDR3: TGCAGTGCTAGAACCCCTGCGGGAGGAGCCGGGGAGCTGTTTTTT.